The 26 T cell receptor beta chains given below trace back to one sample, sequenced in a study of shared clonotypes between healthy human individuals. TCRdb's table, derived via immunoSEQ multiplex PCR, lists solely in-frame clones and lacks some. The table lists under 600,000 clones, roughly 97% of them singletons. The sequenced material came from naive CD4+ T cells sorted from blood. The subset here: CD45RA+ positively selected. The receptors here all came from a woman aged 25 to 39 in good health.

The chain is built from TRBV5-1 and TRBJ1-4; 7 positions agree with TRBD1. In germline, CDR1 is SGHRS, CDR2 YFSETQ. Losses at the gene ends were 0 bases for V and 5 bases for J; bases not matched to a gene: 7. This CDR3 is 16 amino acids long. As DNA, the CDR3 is TGCGCCAGCAGCTTGGGTTACAGGGGCGGGAATGAAAAACTGTTTTTT. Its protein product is CASSLGYRGGNEKLFF.

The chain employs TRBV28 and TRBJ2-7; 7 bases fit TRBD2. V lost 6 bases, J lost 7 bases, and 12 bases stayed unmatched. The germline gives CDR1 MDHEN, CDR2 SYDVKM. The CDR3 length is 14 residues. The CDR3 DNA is TGTGCCAGCAGGGCAGCGGGAAGACGGTATGAGCAGTACTTC. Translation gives CASRAAGRRYEQYF.

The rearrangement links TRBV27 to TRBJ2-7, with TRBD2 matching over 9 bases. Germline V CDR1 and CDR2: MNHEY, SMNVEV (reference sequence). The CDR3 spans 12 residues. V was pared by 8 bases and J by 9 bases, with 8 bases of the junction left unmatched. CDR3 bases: TGTGCCAGCGGGTCTAGCGGGAATGTGCAGTACTTC. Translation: CASGSSGNVQYF.

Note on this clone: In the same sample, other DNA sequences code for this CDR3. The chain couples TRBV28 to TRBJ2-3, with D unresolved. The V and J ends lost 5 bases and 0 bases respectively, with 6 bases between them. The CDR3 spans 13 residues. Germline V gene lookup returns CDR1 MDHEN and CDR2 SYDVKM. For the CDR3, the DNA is TGTGCCAGCAGTCCCCCCAGCACAGATACGCAGTATTTT. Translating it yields CASSPPSTDTQYF.

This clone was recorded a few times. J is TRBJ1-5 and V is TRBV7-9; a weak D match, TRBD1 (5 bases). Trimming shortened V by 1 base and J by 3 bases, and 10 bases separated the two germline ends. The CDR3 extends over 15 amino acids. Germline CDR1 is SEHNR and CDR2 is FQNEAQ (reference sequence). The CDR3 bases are TGTGCCAGCAGCTTAGGAGACAGCTACAATCAGCCCCAGCATTTT. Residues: CASSLGDSYNQPQHF.

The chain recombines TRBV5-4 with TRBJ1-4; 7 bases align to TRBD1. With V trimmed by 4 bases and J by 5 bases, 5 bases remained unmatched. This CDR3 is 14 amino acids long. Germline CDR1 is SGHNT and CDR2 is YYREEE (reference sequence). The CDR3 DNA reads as TGTGCCAGCAGCCTGGACAGGACGAATGAAAAACTGTTTTTT. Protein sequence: CASSLDRTNEKLFF.

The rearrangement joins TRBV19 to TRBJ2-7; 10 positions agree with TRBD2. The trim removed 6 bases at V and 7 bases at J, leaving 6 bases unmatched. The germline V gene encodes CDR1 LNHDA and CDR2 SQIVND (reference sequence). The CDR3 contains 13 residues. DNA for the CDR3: TGTGCCAGTAGCACAAGGACTAGCGGAGAGCAGTACTTC. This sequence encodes CASSTRTSGEQYF.

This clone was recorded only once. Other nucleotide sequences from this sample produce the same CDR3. The CDR3 region is CASSFSVYEQYF. CDR3 DNA sequence: TGTGCCAGCAGTTTTTCAGTCTACGAGCAGTACTTC. This chain joins TRBV28 and TRBJ2-7; no clear D. The V and J ends lost 3 bases and 3 bases respectively, with 6 bases between them. Germline V gene data show CDR1 as MDHEN and CDR2 as SYDVKM. This CDR3 contains 12 residues.

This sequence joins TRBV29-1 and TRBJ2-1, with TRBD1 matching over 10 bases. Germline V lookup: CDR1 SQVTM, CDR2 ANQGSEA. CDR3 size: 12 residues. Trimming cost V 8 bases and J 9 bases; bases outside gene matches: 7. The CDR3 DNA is TGCAGCTCCCAGACAGGGGGCCCTGAGCAGTTCTTC. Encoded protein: CSSQTGGPEQFF.

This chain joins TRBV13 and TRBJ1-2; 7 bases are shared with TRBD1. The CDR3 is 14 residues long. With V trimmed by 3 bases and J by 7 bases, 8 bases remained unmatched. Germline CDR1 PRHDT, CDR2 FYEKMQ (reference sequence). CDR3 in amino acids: CASSFYTRGVGYTF. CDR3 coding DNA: TGTGCCAGCAGCTTTTACACCAGGGGGGTTGGCTACACCTTC.

The CDR3 DNA follows: TGTGCCAGCTGTTCCCCTGGGCGGCTCGATGGGGGTGAGCAGTTCTTC. Translated, it gives CASCSPGRLDGGEQFF. The rearrangement uses TRBV28 and TRBJ2-1; tentatively, D is TRBD1 or TRBD2 (5 bases each). This CDR3 is 16 amino acids long. The ends were cut back, 8 bases at V and 9 bases at J, with 26 bases in the middle. Germline values: CDR1 MDHEN, CDR2 SYDVKM.

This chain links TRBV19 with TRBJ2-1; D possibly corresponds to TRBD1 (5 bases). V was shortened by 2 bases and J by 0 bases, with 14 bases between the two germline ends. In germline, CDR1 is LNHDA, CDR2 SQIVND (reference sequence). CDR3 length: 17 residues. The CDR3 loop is CASSILPGSSSYNEQFF. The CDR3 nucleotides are TGTGCCAGTAGTATACTTCCAGGGTCTAGCTCCTACAATGAGCAGTTCTTC.

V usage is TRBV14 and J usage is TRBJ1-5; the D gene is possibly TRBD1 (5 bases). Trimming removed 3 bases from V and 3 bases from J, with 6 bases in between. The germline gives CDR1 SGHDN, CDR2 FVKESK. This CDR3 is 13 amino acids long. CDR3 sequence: CASSHRVNQPQHF. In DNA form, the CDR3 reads TGTGCCAGCAGCCACAGGGTCAATCAGCCCCAGCATTTT.

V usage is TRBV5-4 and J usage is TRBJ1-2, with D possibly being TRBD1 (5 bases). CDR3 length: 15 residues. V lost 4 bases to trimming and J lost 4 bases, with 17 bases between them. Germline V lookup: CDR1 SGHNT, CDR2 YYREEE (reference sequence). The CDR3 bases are TGTGCCAGCAGCGTCAATCCCAGGGCGGCCTATGGCTACACCTTC. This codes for CASSVNPRAAYGYTF.

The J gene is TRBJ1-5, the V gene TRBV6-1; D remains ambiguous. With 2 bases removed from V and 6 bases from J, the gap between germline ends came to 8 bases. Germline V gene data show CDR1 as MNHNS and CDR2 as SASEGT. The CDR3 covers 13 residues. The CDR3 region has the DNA TGTGCCAGCAGTGAAAGGGAGAGTCAGCCCCAGCATTTT. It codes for CASSERESQPQHF.

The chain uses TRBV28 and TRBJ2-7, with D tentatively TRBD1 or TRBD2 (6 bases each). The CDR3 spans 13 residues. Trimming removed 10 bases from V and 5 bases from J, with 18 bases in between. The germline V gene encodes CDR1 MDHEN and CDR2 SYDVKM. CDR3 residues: CATEVGGNNEQYF. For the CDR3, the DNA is TGTGCCACCGAGGTGGGGGGCAACAACGAGCAGTACTTC.

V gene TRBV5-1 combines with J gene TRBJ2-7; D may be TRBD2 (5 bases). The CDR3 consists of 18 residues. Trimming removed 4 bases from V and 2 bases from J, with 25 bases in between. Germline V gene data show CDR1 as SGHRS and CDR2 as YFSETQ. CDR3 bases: TGCGCCAGCAGCGCAGAGAACAATTCCGGGGAGTTCCCCTACGAGCAGTACTTC. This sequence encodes CASSAENNSGEFPYEQYF.

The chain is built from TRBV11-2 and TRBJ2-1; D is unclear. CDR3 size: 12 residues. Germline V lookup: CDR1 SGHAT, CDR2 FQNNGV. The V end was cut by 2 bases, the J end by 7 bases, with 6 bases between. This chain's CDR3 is CASSLFGNEQFF. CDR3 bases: TGTGCCAGCAGCTTATTCGGTAATGAGCAGTTCTTC.

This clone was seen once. CDR3 protein: CASSIGDGTNTGELFF. The CDR3 region has the DNA TGTGCCAGCAGTATCGGGGACGGAACGAACACCGGGGAGCTGTTTTTT. The genes are TRBV28 and TRBJ2-2; TRBD1 or TRBD2 may be the D gene (5 bases each). The CDR3 is 16 amino acids. Germline lookup yields CDR1 MDHEN and CDR2 SYDVKM. V was trimmed by 5 bases and J by 0 bases, leaving 13 bases between them.

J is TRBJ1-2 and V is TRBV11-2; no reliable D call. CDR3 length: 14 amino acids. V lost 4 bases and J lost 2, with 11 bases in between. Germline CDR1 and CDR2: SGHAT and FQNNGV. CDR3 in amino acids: CASSWGTVNYGYTF. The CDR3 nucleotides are TGTGCCAGCAGCTGGGGAACAGTAAACTATGGCTACACCTTC.

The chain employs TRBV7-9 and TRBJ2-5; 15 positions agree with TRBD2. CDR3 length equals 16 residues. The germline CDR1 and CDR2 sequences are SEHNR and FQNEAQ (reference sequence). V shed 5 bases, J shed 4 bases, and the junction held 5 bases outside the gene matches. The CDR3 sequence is CASSARTSGRGETQYF. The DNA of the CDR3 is TGTGCCAGCAGCGCCCGGACTAGCGGGAGGGGAGAGACCCAGTACTTC. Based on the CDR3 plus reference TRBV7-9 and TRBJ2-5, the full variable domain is DTGVSQNPRHKITKRGQNVTFRCDPISEHNRLYWYRQTLGQGPEFLTYFQNEAQLEKSRLLSDRFSAERPKGSFSTLEIQRTEQGDSAMYLCASSARTSGRGETQYFGPGTRLLVL.

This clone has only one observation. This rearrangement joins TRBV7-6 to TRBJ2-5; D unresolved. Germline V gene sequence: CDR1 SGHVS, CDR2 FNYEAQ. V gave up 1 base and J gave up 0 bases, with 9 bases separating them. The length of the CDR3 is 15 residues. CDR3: CASSLGHEYQETQYF. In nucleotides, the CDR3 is TGTGCCAGCAGCTTAGGACACGAGTACCAAGAGACCCAGTACTTC.

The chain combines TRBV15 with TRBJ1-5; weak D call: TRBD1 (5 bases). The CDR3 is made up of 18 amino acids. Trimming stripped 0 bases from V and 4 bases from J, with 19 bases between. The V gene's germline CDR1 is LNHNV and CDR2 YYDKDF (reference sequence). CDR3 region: CATSRDRGLWGDNQPQHF. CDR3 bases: TGTGCCACCAGCAGAGATCGGGGTCTTTGGGGGGATAATCAGCCCCAGCATTTT.

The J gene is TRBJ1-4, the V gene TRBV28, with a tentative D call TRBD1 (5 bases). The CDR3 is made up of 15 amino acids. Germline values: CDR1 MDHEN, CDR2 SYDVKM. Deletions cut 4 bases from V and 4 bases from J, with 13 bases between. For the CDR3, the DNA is TGTGCCAGCAGTTCCCCGGGGACCAATAATGAAAAACTGTTTTTT. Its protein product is CASSSPGTNNEKLFF. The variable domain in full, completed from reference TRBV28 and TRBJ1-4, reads DVKVTQSSRYLVKRTGEKVFLECVQDMDHENMFWYRQDPGLGLRLIYFSYDVKMKEKGDIPEGYSVSREKKERFSLILESASTNQTSMYLCASSSPGTNNEKLFFGSGTQLSVL.

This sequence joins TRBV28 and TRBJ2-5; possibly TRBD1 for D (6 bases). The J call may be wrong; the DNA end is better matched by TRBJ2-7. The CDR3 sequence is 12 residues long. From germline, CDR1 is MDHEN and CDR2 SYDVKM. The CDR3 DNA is TGTGCCAGCAACAGGGCCCCCTACGAGCAGTACTTC. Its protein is CASNRAPYEQYF.

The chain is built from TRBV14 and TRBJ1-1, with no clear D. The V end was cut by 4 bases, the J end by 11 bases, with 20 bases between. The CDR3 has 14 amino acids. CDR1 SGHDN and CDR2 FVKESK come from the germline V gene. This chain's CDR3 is CASSPQGSYWWAFF. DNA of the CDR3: TGTGCCAGCAGCCCCCAAGGGAGCTACTGGTGGGCTTTCTTT. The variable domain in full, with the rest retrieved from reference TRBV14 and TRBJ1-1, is EAGVTQFPSHSVIEKGQTVTLRCDPISGHDNLYWYRRVMGKEIKFLLHFVKESKQDESGMPNNRFLAERTGGTYSTLKVQPAELEDSGVYFCASSPQGSYWWAFFGQGTRLTVV.